This T cell receptor (beta chain) originates from a study of shared clonotypes between healthy human individuals. Study results and limitations: Estimated clonotype richness was generally higher in naive than memory subsets.

Data came from immunoSEQ multiplex PCR; TCRdb stores just in-frame clones and leaves some out. The table has around 1.1 million clones, around three quarters seen once; the top ten hold 0.85% to 1%. As regards this clone: Its antigen is unknown.

J gave up 4 bases and V 4 bases, and 12 bases lay outside the gene matches. Germline V gives CDR1 GTSNPN, CDR2 SVGIG (reference sequence). The CDR3 consists of 15 residues. The V and J genes are TRBV30 and TRBJ1-2, with 7 bases identical to TRBD1. The source is a man aged 18 to 35 in good health. Some clones in this sample may be carry-over from other donors' samples. Sequenced material: memory CD4+ T cells from PBMCs. Regarding subset: CD45RA-negative fraction. CDR3 nucleotides: TGTGCCTGGACCACTATTAGGGGGCGCGGCTATGGCTACACCTTC. Encoded protein: CAWTTIRGRGYGYTF.